In its sample, the clone carrying this TCR beta chain was seen a few times. A much larger clone differs by one base, so this may be a read error. Constant-region priming of roughly 490 ng total RNA yielded TCR beta cDNA. ARM-PCR was slightly modified, and three nested multiplex PCR rounds with it gave rise to the TCR beta libraries. Two initial PCR rounds of roughly 10 cycles each paired TRBV1-TRBV30 forward primers with a C-beta reverse primer. TCRdb analysed the multiplex PCR reads with MiXCR anew, one entry per CDR3 protein. The sample records fewer than 200,000 distinct CDR3 sequences, about 82% being singletons. The data were taken from a study of tumor-infiltrating lymphocytes in primary liver carcinoma. The overall study: Male and female patients aged 30 to 69 years made up the cohort.

The CDR3 spans 19 residues. J gave up 3 bases and V 1 base, and 15 bases lay outside the gene matches. Germline lookup yields CDR1 SGHNT and CDR2 YYREEE (reference sequence). Both RNA and DNA were isolated together from roughly 20-30 mg of bulk tissue that had not been sorted. The TCR sequence derives from a man in his forties with primary liver carcinoma and hepatitis B virus infection. The sample consisted of tumor tissue from primary liver carcinoma. The chain joins TRBV5-4 to TRBJ2-5; 10 nucleotides agree with TRBD2. DNA for the CDR3: TGTGCCAGCAGCTTGAGTGGGGCAGCGGGAGGGCTAAGCGAAGAGACCCAGTACTTC. Translating gives CASSLSGAAGGLSEETQYF. Drawing the rest from reference TRBV5-4 and TRBJ2-5, the complete variable domain is ETGVTQSPTHLIKTRGQQVTLRCSSQSGHNTVSWYQQALGQGPQFIFQYYREEENGRGNFPPRFSGLQFPNYSSELNVNALELDDSALYLCASSLSGAAGGLSEETQYFGPGTRLLVL.